A selection of T cell receptor beta chains follows, all from one sample in a study of blood T cell repertoires in COVID-19. Using immunoSEQ multiplex PCR, the repertoire was profiled, and TCRdb retains in-frame clones only, with some absent. The sample shows a few hundred thousand clones, roughly 85% of them seen only once. The specimen sequenced was peripheral blood. These TCRs come from a woman aged 18 to 35 with acute or convalescent COVID-19. Both conserved end residues are part of each CDR3.

j_gene	v_gene	CDR3aa
TRBJ1-6	TRBV28	CASSRTGDSPLHF
TRBJ2-5	TRBV28	CASSLVAGAPRETQYF
TRBJ2-7	TRBV12-3/TRBV12-4	CASRNSGMQYF
TRBJ1-2	TRBV27	CASSFRVGYGYTF
TRBJ2-3	TRBV29-1	CSVEGGPGQGVYEDTQYF
TRBJ1-3	TRBV14	CASSQDGGSGNTIYF
TRBJ2-7	TRBV10-3	CAISNGDRAHEQYF
TRBJ2-2	TRBV7-9	CASGGGGRSLSLAGELFF
TRBJ1-1	TRBV5-1	CASSLVLGETEAFF
TRBJ2-3	TRBV5-1	CASFVSGGNTDTQYF
TRBJ2-5	TRBV5-1	CASSLAPRGQETQYF
TRBJ1-4	TRBV28	CASSFFGGGEGKLFF
TRBJ2-1	TRBV11-2	CASSEQGHEQFF
TRBJ1-6	TRBV6-2/TRBV6-3	CASSWTRDRNSPLHF
TRBJ2-7	TRBV5-6	CASSRRLEQYF
TRBJ1-1	TRBV28	CASTDRLTEAFF
TRBJ1-4	TRBV28	CASSLSQGDEKLFF
TRBJ2-5	TRBV28	CASSFGRGVGETQYF
TRBJ1-1	TRBV29-1	CSVMPGQRHTEAFF
TRBJ1-5	TRBV19	CASRDEGWEPQHF
TRBJ2-7	TRBV14	CASSQGTGFYEQYF
TRBJ2-1	TRBV24-1	CAAQTGFLPSYNEQFF
TRBJ1-2	TRBV19	CASSVGSGNVKRWGYTF
TRBJ2-2	TRBV6-6	CASSSTSTSNTGELFF
TRBJ2-1	TRBV11-3	CASSLGQYNEQFF
TRBJ2-7	TRBV28	CASSEGGQGLNYPYEQYF
TRBJ2-1	TRBV19	CASKLINEQFF
TRBJ2-2	TRBV28	CASSPIGLATSGETGELFF
TRBJ1-5	TRBV6-5	CASRSGNQPQHF
TRBJ2-7	TRBV5-3	CARSLGLRRAGTREQYF
TRBJ1-4	TRBV6-2/TRBV6-3	CASSTTTSGNEKLFF
TRBJ2-6	TRBV4-2	CASSQDRLASGANVLTF
TRBJ2-1	TRBV19	CASSIRGLAGAGSYNEQFF
TRBJ2-7	TRBV4-3	CASSQIRSYEQYF
TRBJ2-7	TRBV2	CASREYEQYF
TRBJ2-5	TRBV28	CASGLAGVETQYF
TRBJ2-7	TRBV4-3	CASSQETGGPYEQYF
TRBJ2-7	TRBV30	CAWSGPGAVLTSGGTYEQYF
TRBJ2-1	TRBV10-2	CASSPGTGGNNEQFF
TRBJ1-2	TRBV2	CATPGVGERYGYTF
TRBJ2-3	TRBV5-4	CASSLDIDTQYF
TRBJ1-2	TRBV30	CAWIGNNYGYTF
TRBJ1-1	TRBV2	CASSPSDGEAFF